A single T cell receptor beta chain is shown here with its context. It was during active infection that Seattle patients were enrolled and then longitudinally followed. Study processing details: Reference gene primer amplification gave nucleated cell count estimates. The data were produced by immunoSEQ multiplex PCR, yet TCRdb's version contains in-frame clones alone and is incomplete. The V and J calls and the clone size are those of that table, but D and trimming were determined from the DNA. The sample includes about 220,000 clones, around 83% of them seen just once. This sample was included in a study of blood T cell repertoires in COVID-19. Overall study: The samples span acute and convalescent COVID-19 from the United States, Italy and Spain. T cells, B-cell-depleted T cells, or PBMCs provided the cDNA or gDNA that served as material.

The germline V gene has CDR1 SGHDN and CDR2 FVKESK. V lost 3 bases, J lost 2 bases, and 10 bases stayed unmatched. The CDR3 is made up of 18 amino acids. Sequenced material: peripheral blood. This clonotype originated in a woman in her 70s with COVID-19, enrolled during active disease. The chain is built from TRBV14 and TRBJ1-3; 10 bases agree with TRBD1. The CDR3 spells CASSHRLGQGMAGNTIYF. The CDR3 DNA sequence: TGTGCCAGCAGCCATCGATTGGGACAGGGGATGGCTGGAAACACCATATATTTT.